The clone carrying this T cell receptor beta chain came up many times. Its specificity is not known. These data come from a study of T cells in Graves' hyperthyroidism and ophthalmopathy. General study findings and limits: Blood samples included most of the expanded thyroid clonotypes exceeding 0.001. Ophthalmopathy, as predicted by the model, came a median roughly 6.3 months after the prediction.

Graves' hyperthyroidism without ophthalmopathy progression within 18 months was termed stable. The CDR3 runs to 12 residues. Germline loops: CDR1 DFQATT, CDR2 SNEGSKA (reference sequence). Amplification of TCR beta CDR3 regions was performed using RNA transcripts as template. An initial round of RT-PCR targeting the TCR CDR3 relied on the HTBI primer set. TCRdb ran MiXCR on the multiplex PCR reads and lists one entry per CDR3 protein. Here the sample spans 100,000 to 130,000 distinct CDR3 sequences, approximately 15% being singletons. Sequenced material: blood. This chain links TRBV20-1 with TRBJ2-3, with 8 bases that match TRBD1. The receptor was isolated from a woman in her forties or fifties with Graves' hyperthyroidism. CDR3 amino acids: CAGYRGTDTQYF. DNA of the CDR3: TGCGCAGGGTACAGGGGGACAGATACGCAGTATTTT.